Below, one T cell receptor (beta chain) is given with its context. The antigen is undetermined. TCRdb reprocessed the reads with MiXCR, giving one entry per CDR3 protein. The table has fewer than 550,000 distinct CDR3 sequences, less than 30% seen once; the top ten hold less than 15%. Germline trimming cut 1 base from V and 1 base from J; bases unmatched to any gene: 2. Germline V gives CDR1 SGHAT, CDR2 FQNNGV. The CDR3 sequence is 15 residues long. The source of the sample is a study of T cell repertoires in cytomegalovirus infection. As for the study in general: Public TCR beta signatures were indicative of both CMV infection and a matching HLA type. Regarding the study as a whole: Summed frequency of shared TCR beta families picked out CMV carriers who also had the relevant HLA.

This chain links TRBV11-2 with TRBJ2-5, with 8 bases identical to TRBD1. The sequenced material came from PBMCs. The clonotype was recovered from a human donor in good health (CMV status not recorded). Some clones in this sample may be carry-over from other donors' samples. This CDR3 reads CASSLGQGIQETQYF. CDR3 bases: TGTGCCAGCAGCTTAGGACAGGGGATCCAAGAGACCCAGTACTTC.